Listed here are 12 T cell receptor beta chains from one sample, sequenced in a study of T cell responses to AZD1222 COVID-19 vaccine. The table came from immunoSEQ multiplex PCR; TCRdb's copy has only in-frame clones and leaves some out. The sample contains 140,000 or so clones, 70% to 90% of which appear only once. Sample: peripheral blood, taken 28 days after the second dose of the MenACWY control vaccine. Every receptor here comes from an adult who received the MenACWY meningococcal vaccine as a control.

J is TRBJ1-4 and V is TRBV29-1; tentatively, D is TRBD1 (6 bases). This CDR3 spans 13 amino acids. Germline lookup yields CDR1 SQVTM and CDR2 ANQGSEA. Trimming stripped 6 bases from V and 5 bases from J, with 13 bases between. The CDR3 region is CSVSGARNEKLFF. The CDR3 nucleotides are TGCAGCGTCTCGGGGGCGCGGAATGAAAAACTGTTTTTT.

The chain combines TRBV2 with TRBJ1-2; TRBD1 matches 8 bases. After removal of 8 bases from V and 5 bases from J, the junction contained 7 bases not matched to a gene. CDR1 is SNHLY and CDR2 is FYNNEI in the germline V gene. The CDR3 consists of 13 residues. CDR3 bases: TGTGCCAGCGCGACAGGGGTCGGGTATGGCTACACCTTC. Translated, it gives CASATGVGYGYTF.

This clone was counted between two and nine times. The chain has TRBV5-1 and TRBJ1-1; tentatively, D is TRBD1 (5 bases). Germline V gene sequence: CDR1 SGHRS, CDR2 YFSETQ. The CDR3 has 16 amino acids. The germline V and J ends were trimmed by 1 base and 1 base, with 14 bases remaining between them. As DNA, the CDR3 is TGCGCCAGCAGCTTGTCCGGGACGGGAAGGAACACTGAAGCTTTCTTT. Translation gives CASSLSGTGRNTEAFF.

This chain's CDR3 is CATSDAREGGNTDTQYF. CDR3 bases: TGTGCCACCAGTGATGCCCGAGAGGGGGGGAACACAGATACGCAGTATTTT. V usage is TRBV24-1 and J usage is TRBJ2-3; D might be TRBD2 (7 bases). This CDR3 has 17 residues. The V end was cut by 3 bases, the J end by 2 bases, with 17 bases between. The germline V gene encodes CDR1 KGHDR and CDR2 SFDVKD.

The chain carries TRBV5-1 and TRBJ2-3; 8 nucleotides agree with TRBD2. V lost 4 bases and J lost 2; bases outside the gene matches: 12. The CDR3 extends over 17 amino acids. Per germline, CDR1 SGHRS and CDR2 YFSETQ. CDR3 nucleotide sequence: TGCGCCAGCAGCCTGGGAAGGGAGCGGGGGCTCACAGATACGCAGTATTTT. Its translation is CASSLGRERGLTDTQYF. Full variable domain (rest looked up from reference TRBV5-1 and TRBJ2-3): KAGVTQTPRYLIKTRGQQVTLSCSPISGHRSVSWYQQTPGQGLQFLFEYFSETQRNKGNFPGRFSGRQFSNSRSEMNVSTLELGDSALYLCASSLGRERGLTDTQYFGPGTRLTVL.

The J gene is TRBJ2-1, the V gene TRBV30; D is unclear. The CDR3 loop spans 12 amino acids. V lost 1 base and J 7 bases, leaving 8 bases between the germline ends. Looked up from germline, CDR1 is GTSNPN and CDR2 is SVGIG (reference sequence). The CDR3 sequence: CAWSGSGNEQFF. DNA for the CDR3: TGTGCCTGGAGTGGCAGTGGGAATGAGCAGTTCTTC.

This clone was found once. The CDR3 region has the DNA TGTGCCAGCACCCAGACAGGGACCTATGGCTACACCTTC. Protein product: CASTQTGTYGYTF. This sequence joins TRBV6-5 and TRBJ1-2; 7 nucleotides agree with TRBD1. V was pared by 7 bases and J by 4 bases, with 6 bases of the junction left unmatched. The CDR3 consists of 13 residues. The germline CDR1 and CDR2 sequences are MNHEY and SVGAGI.

The rearrangement links TRBV3-1 (or the pseudogene TRBV3-2) to TRBJ1-2; D is uncertain. Germline V gene sequence: CDR1 LGHDT, CDR2 YNNKEL (reference sequence). The CDR3 sequence is 14 residues long. V was pared by 5 bases and J by 3 bases, with 13 bases between. The DNA for the CDR3 is TGTGCCAGCAGCAAAGCGGACGGTCACTATGGCTACACCTTC. It yields the protein CASSKADGHYGYTF.

J is TRBJ2-1 and V is TRBV20-1; D is unresolved. Per the germline V gene, CDR1 is DFQATT and CDR2 is SNEGSKA (reference sequence). V lost 5 bases, J lost 6 bases, and 5 bases lay in between. The CDR3 contains 10 residues. CDR3 DNA: TGCAGTGCTTACCTCAATGAGCAGTTCTTC. Protein product: CSAYLNEQFF.

The rearrangement uses TRBV28 and TRBJ1-3; no firm D call. In germline, CDR1 is MDHEN, CDR2 SYDVKM. The V and J ends lost 8 bases and 2 bases respectively, with 10 bases between them. The CDR3 is made up of 13 amino acids. The CDR3 sequence: CASSSQAGNTIYF. CDR3 in DNA: TGTGCCAGCTCGTCCCAGGCTGGAAACACCATATATTTT.

V gene TRBV4-3 combines with J gene TRBJ2-7, with a tentative D call TRBD2 (6 bases). The V and J ends lost 1 base and 2 bases respectively, with 9 bases between them. CDR3 size: 14 residues. The germline gives CDR1 LGHNA, CDR2 YSLEER. CDR3 DNA sequence: TGCGCCAGCAGCCAAGTCGGCGGGGCCTACGAGCAGTACTTC. Its protein is CASSQVGGAYEQYF.

This rearrangement joins TRBV4-3 to TRBJ2-2; D may be TRBD1 (7 bases). CDR3 size: 15 residues. Germline-derived CDR1 and CDR2 are LGHNA and YSLEER. V was pared by 2 bases and J by 5 bases, with 12 bases between. Here the CDR3 DNA reads TGCGCCAGCAGCCAACAGGGGGGTCAAACCGGGGAGCTGTTTTTT. It codes for CASSQQGGQTGELFF.